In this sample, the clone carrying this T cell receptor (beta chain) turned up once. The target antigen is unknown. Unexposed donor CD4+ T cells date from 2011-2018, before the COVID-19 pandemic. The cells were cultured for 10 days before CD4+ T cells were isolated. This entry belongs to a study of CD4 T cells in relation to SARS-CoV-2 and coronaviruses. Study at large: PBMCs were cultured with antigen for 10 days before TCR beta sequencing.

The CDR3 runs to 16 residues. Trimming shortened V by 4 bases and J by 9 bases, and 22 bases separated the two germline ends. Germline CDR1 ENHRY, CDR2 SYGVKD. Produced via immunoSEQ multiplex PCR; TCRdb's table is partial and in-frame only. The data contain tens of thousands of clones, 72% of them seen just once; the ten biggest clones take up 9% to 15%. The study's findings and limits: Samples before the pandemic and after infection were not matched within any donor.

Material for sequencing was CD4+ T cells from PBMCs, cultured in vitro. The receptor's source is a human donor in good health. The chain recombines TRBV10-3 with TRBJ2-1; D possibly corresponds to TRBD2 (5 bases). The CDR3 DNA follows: TGTGCCATCAGTGCACCAACTCTAAAGGGAGAGGTTGAGCAGTTCTTC. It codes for CAISAPTLKGEVEQFF.